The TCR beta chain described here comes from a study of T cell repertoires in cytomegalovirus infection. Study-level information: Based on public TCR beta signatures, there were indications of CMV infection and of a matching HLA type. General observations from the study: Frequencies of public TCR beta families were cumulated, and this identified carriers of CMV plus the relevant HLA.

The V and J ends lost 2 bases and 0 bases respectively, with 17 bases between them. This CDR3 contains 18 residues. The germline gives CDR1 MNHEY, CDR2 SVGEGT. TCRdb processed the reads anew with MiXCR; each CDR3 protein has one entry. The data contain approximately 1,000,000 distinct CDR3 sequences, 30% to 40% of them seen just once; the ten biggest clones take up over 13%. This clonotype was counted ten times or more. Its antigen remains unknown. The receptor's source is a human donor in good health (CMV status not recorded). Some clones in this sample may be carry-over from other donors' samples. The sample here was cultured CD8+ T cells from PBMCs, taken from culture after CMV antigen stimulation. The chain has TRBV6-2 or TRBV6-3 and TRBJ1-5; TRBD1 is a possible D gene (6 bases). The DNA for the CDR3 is TGTGCCAGCAGTTACCACGGGGGCGATTTTTATAGCAATCAGCCCCAGCATTTT. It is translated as CASSYHGGDFYSNQPQHF.